This TCR beta chain was documented in a study of T cell responses to AZD1222 COVID-19 vaccine. With respect to this clone: The target antigen is unknown.

Study results and limitations: Breadth and depth of Spike-specific TCRs rose after two AZD1222 doses. Clonal diversity may have been underestimated in mostly white British donors. Only 5 or 6 AZD1222 recipients tested seropositive at baseline. Repertoire sampling happened only post peak T cell response.

Generated by immunoSEQ multiplex PCR, the TCRdb table keeps only in-frame clones and is missing some. The sample has about 76,000 clones, over 75% seen once; the top ten hold under 13%. The origin of this receptor is an adult in good health. Sample: peripheral blood, taken on day 0 of AZD1222 vaccination.

The CDR3 is CASSFSTGGKLFF. CDR3 DNA: TGTGCCAGCAGCTTTAGTACAGGGGGAAAACTGTTTTTT. The V call is TRBV7-2, the J call TRBJ1-4; TRBD1 agrees at 8 bases. The J segment lost 10 bases and the V segment lost 3 bases, leaving 4 bases of the junction unmatched. The CDR3 has 13 amino acids. In germline, CDR1 is SGHTA, CDR2 FQGNSA.